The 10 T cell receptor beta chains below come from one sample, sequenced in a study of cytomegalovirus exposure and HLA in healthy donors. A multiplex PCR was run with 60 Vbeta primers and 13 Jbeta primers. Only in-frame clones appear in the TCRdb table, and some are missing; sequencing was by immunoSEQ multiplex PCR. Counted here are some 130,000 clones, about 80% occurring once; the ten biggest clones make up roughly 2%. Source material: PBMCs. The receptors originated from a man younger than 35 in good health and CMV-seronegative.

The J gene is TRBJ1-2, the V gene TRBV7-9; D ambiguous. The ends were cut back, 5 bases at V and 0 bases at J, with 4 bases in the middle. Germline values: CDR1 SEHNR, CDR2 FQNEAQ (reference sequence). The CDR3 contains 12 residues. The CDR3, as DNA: TGTGCCAGCAGCAATACTAACTATGGCTACACCTTC. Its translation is CASSNTNYGYTF.

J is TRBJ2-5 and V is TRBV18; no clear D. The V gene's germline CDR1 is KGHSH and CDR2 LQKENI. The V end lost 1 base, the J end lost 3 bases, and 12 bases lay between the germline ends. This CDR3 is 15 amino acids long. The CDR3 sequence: CASSPQQPKEETQYF. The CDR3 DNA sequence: TGTGCCAGCTCACCACAGCAACCAAAAGAAGAGACCCAGTACTTC.

The CDR3 spells CASSQTHAIPNYGYTF. The CDR3, as DNA: TGTGCCAGCAGCCAAACCCACGCGATTCCTAACTATGGCTACACCTTC. The chain combines TRBV4-2 with TRBJ1-2; D not certain. Germline lookup yields CDR1 LGHNA and CDR2 YNFKEQ. V lost 2 bases to trimming and J lost 0 bases, with 13 bases between them. The CDR3 is 16 residues long.

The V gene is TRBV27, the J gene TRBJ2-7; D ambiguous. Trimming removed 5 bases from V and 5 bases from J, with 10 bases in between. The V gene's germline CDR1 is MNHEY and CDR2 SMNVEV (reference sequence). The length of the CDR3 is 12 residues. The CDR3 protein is CASSPPGHEQYF. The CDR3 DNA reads TGTGCCAGCAGTCCTCCTGGCCACGAGCAGTACTTC.

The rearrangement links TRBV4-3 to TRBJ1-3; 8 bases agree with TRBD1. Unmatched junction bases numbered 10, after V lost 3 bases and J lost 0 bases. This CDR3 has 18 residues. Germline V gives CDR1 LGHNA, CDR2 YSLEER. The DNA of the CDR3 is TGCGCCAGCAGCCACCTACTGACAGGGGTGAGCTCTGGAAACACCATATATTTT. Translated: CASSHLLTGVSSGNTIYF.

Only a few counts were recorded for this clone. In nucleotides, the CDR3 is TGTGCCAGCAGTTTGGGAGTCAATCAGCCCCAGCATTTT. Translating gives CASSLGVNQPQHF. This rearrangement joins TRBV27 to TRBJ1-5; D call uncertain. CDR1 and CDR2 from the germline V gene are MNHEY and SMNVEV (reference sequence). With 3 bases removed from V and 3 bases from J, the gap between germline ends came to 6 bases. CDR3 size: 13 residues.

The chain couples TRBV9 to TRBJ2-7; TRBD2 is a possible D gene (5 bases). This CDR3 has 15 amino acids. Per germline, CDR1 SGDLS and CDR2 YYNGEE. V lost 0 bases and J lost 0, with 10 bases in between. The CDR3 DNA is TGTGCCAGCAGCGTAGCCGGAGGAGACTCCTACGAGCAGTACTTC. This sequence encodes CASSVAGGDSYEQYF.

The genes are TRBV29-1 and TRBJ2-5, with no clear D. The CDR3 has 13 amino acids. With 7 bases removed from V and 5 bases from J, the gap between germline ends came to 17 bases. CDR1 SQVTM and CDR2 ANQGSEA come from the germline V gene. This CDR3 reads CSGHDATRETQYF. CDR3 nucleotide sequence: TGCAGCGGACATGACGCGACCCGGGAGACCCAGTACTTC. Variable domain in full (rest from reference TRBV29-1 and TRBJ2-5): SAVISQKPSRDICQRGTSLTIQCQVDSQVTMMFWYRQQPGQSLTLIATANQGSEATYESGFVIDKFPISRPNLTFSTLTVSNMSPEDSSIYLCSGHDATRETQYFGPGTRLLVL.

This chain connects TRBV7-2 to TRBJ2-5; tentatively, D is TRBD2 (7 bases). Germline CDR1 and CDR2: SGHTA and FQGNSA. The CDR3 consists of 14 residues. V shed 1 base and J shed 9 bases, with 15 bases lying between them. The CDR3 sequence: CASSLGLGGGAQYF. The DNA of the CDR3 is TGTGCCAGCAGCTTAGGATTAGGGGGGGGTGCCCAGTACTTC.

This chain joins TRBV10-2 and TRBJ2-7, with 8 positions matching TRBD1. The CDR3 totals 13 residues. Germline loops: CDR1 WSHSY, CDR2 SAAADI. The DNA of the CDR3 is TGCGCCAGCATGCGACAGGGGAATTACGGGCAGTACGTC. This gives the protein CASMRQGNYGQYV.